This is a list of T cell receptor beta chains from one sample in a study of technical replicates of blood from several donors. TCRdb's copy holds only in-frame clones and misses some; the assay was immunoSEQ multiplex PCR. This sample has around 63,000 clones; around 93% occur once, and the top ten carry 3.5% to 5%. Sequencing input: PBMCs. The receptor set was obtained from a human donor in good health. Some clones in this sample may be carry-over from other donors' samples. Both conserved end residues are part of each CDR3. D genes are given only for firm matches. Clone size, where shown, is once, few, many, or a class for clones that have expanded.

j_gene	d_gene	abundance	v_gene	CDR3nt	CDR3aa
TRBJ1-5	TRBD1	-	TRBV2	TGTGCCAGCAGTGAAGAGGGGGCAGGCAATCAGCCCCAGCATTTT	CASSEEGAGNQPQHF
TRBJ1-3	-	-	TRBV30	TGTGCCTGGAAACGGTTCTCTGGAAACACCATATATTTT	CAWKRFSGNTIYF
TRBJ2-7	TRBD2	-	TRBV5-1	TGCGCCAGCAGCTTGGGGGCTAGCGGGCAACCTCGGCTGGGGGCATACGAGCAGTACTTC	CASSLGASGQPRLGAYEQYF
TRBJ2-5	-	-	TRBV20-1	TGCAGTGCTGAGAACCAAGAGACCCAGTACTTC	CSAENQETQYF
TRBJ2-6	TRBD1	-	TRBV28	TGTGCCAGCAGCAAGGGGGCCTCCTACTCTGGGGCCAACGTCCTGACTTTC	CASSKGASYSGANVLTF
TRBJ2-1	TRBD2	-	TRBV7-2	TGTGCCAGCAGCTCCAGGGAGGGTAGGCTGCACAATGAGCAGTTCTTC	CASSSREGRLHNEQFF
TRBJ2-7	-	once	TRBV12-5	TGTGCTAGTGGCCAAGAACAAGAGCAGTACTTC	CASGQEQEQYF
TRBJ2-2	TRBD1	-	TRBV7-9	TGTGCCAGCAGCCCAAGACAGGGATACACCGGGGAGCTGTTTTTT	CASSPRQGYTGELFF
TRBJ1-5	-	-	TRBV7-2	TGTGCCAGCAGCTTGGACAGCCAAAGCAATCAGCCCCAGCATTTT	CASSLDSQSNQPQHF
TRBJ2-3	TRBD2	-	TRBV7-2	TGTGCCAGCAGCTTACCACTAGCGGGAGCAGATACGCAGTATTTT	CASSLPLAGADTQYF
TRBJ2-2	TRBD1	-	TRBV7-6	TGTGCCAGCAGCTCTTTAGGGGGGACAGGGAACACCGGGGAGCTGTTTTTT	CASSSLGGTGNTGELFF
TRBJ2-5	-	-	TRBV10-3	TGTGCCATCAGTGAGTCGGGGCAGGGCGGAGAGACCCAGTACTTC	CAISESGQGGETQYF
TRBJ2-1	-	-	TRBV19	TGTGCCAGTAGTATAGATACCGCGAGCAGGGCCCCCTACAATGAGCAGTTCTTC	CASSIDTASRAPYNEQFF
TRBJ2-3	TRBD2	-	TRBV2	TGTGCCAGCAGTGACAGCGGGAGCCAAGATACGCAGTATTTT	CASSDSGSQDTQYF
TRBJ1-5	-	-	TRBV30	TGTGCCTGGAGTTTGGACAGTAATCAGCCCCAGCATTTT	CAWSLDSNQPQHF
TRBJ1-3	-	once	TRBV6-1	TGTGCCAGCAGTGCCAGACAGGTTCCCTCTGGAAACACCATATATTTT	CASSARQVPSGNTIYF
TRBJ2-1	TRBD2	-	TRBV19	TGTGCCAGTAGTGTCACCCCGGGACTAGCGGGAGGGGTCCGCAATGAGCAGTTCTTC	CASSVTPGLAGGVRNEQFF
TRBJ2-1	TRBD2	-	TRBV5-1	TGCGCCAGCAGCTTGGTGTCGATGAGCGGGACCTACAATGAGCAGTTCTTC	CASSLVSMSGTYNEQFF
TRBJ1-1	TRBD1	-	TRBV29-1	TGCAGCTTCACCGGGACAGGGGTGACTGAAGCTTTCTTT	CSFTGTGVTEAFF
TRBJ1-1	-	-	TRBV10-3	TGTGCCATCAGTGGGCCTCCGGGGGGGCGGGGGAACACTGAAGCTTTCTTT	CAISGPPGGRGNTEAFF
TRBJ2-3	TRBD1	-	TRBV5-4	TGTGCCAGCAGCGGACAGGCAGATACGCAGTATTTT	CASSGQADTQYF
TRBJ2-2	-	-	TRBV4-3	TGCGCCAGCAGCCAAGATTTGAACAGAGCGAACACCGGGGAGCTGTTTTTT	CASSQDLNRANTGELFF
TRBJ1-6	-	-	TRBV4-3	TGCGCCAGCAGCCAAGATCGAGGGGGGGCCTATAATTCACCCCTCCACTTT	CASSQDRGGAYNSPLHF
TRBJ1-1	-	-	TRBV7-8	TGTGCCAGCAGCTTAATCCGGGACAAAGCTTTCTTT	CASSLIRDKAFF
TRBJ1-1	-	-	TRBV7-2	TGTGCCAGCAGTCCTGAGGGGGGGGTCGGTGCTGAAGCTTTCTTT	CASSPEGGVGAEAFF
TRBJ1-3	-	-	TRBV6-5	TGTGCCAGCAGGAGACGGGCTGGAAACACCATATATTTT	CASRRRAGNTIYF
TRBJ2-7	-	-	TRBV14	TGTGCCAGCAGCCCGGGACTGTTATACGAGCAGTACTTC	CASSPGLLYEQYF
TRBJ2-3	-	once	TRBV2	TGTGCCGTAGTAACAGGGAGGGCAGATACGCAGTATTTT	CAVVTGRADTQYF
TRBJ2-5	TRBD2	-	TRBV5-1	TGCGCCAGCGGACTAGCGGGGGGTGAGACCCAGTACTTC	CASGLAGGETQYF
TRBJ1-4	-	-	TRBV7-6	TGTGCCAGCAGTCAGACAGGAATTAATGAAAAACTGTTTTTT	CASSQTGINEKLFF
TRBJ2-1	-	-	TRBV11-2	TGTGCCAGCAGCCGCGGGAATCTCTACAATGAGCAGTTCTTC	CASSRGNLYNEQFF
TRBJ1-3	-	-	TRBV6-1	TGTGCCAGCAGTGAACAGTTGAGGGGAAACACCATATATTTT	CASSEQLRGNTIYF
TRBJ1-1	-	-	TRBV30	TGTGCCTGGAACCCCGGGGGTACCTTT	CAWNPGGTF
TRBJ2-1	-	-	TRBV4-2	TGTGCCAGCAGTCCCCCTTCCGACTATGAGCAGTTCTTC	CASSPPSDYEQFF
TRBJ2-2	TRBD1	-	TRBV6-5	TGTGCCAGCAGTTACGGACAGGGGGCTGGCGGGGAGCTGTTTTTT	CASSYGQGAGGELFF
TRBJ1-1	-	few	TRBV30	TGTGCCTGGAGTAAACTGAGCGCTGAAGCTTTCTTT	CAWSKLSAEAFF
TRBJ2-1	TRBD1	-	TRBV18	TGTGCCAGCTCAAGGGACAGGGTTGCCACCAATGAGCAGTTCTTC	CASSRDRVATNEQFF
TRBJ1-5	TRBD1	-	TRBV2	TGTGCCAGCAGTGATGGGACAGGGAGACATCAGCCCCAGCATTTT	CASSDGTGRHQPQHF
TRBJ2-5	TRBD2	-	TRBV2	TGTGCCAGCACGGGAGGGATGGAGACCCAGTACTTC	CASTGGMETQYF
TRBJ2-5	-	-	TRBV5-1	TGCGCCAGCAGCTTGGCTAGCCGGGAGACCCAGTACTTC	CASSLASRETQYF